The clone carrying this T cell receptor (beta chain) was recorded a few times. CDR1 and CDR2 (germline): MGHRA, YSYEKL. V was pared by 2 bases and J by 6 bases, with 13 bases between. The CDR3 runs 14 residues. The data originate from a study of T cells after yellow fever vaccination. A single record per CDR3 protein comes from TCRdb applying MiXCR to the 5' RACE reads. The sample includes some 350,000 distinct CDR3 sequences, roughly 4% seen only once; the top ten take approximately 25%. The source of this sequence is a man aged 18 to 30 who received the YFV17D yellow fever vaccine. The specimen comprised PBMCs, sampled 5 days after the yellow fever booster vaccination. V usage is TRBV4-1 and J usage is TRBJ1-2; D ambiguous. CDR3 sequence (DNA): TGCGCCAGCAGCCAAAATCTGGACCACGATGGCTACACCTTC. It specifies CASSQNLDHDGYTF.